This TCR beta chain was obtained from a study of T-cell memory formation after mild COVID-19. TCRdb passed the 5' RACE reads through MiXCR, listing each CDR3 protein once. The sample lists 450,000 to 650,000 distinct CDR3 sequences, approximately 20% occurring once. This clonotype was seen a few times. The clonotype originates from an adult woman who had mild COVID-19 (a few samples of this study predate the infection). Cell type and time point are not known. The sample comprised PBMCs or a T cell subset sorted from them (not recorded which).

The CDR3 protein is CATSRDTLLDNHEQFF. CDR3 DNA sequence: TGTGCCACCAGCAGAGATACCCTGCTAGATAACCATGAGCAGTTCTTC. The rearrangement links TRBV15 to TRBJ2-1; D is uncertain. V gave up 0 bases and J gave up 8 bases, with 17 bases separating them. Germline V gene data show CDR1 as LNHNV and CDR2 as YYDKDF (reference sequence). The CDR3 has 16 amino acids.